This TCR beta chain appears in the sequencing data of a study of T cells after yellow fever vaccination. TCRdb reprocessed the 5' RACE reads with MiXCR, giving one entry per CDR3 protein. The sample carries around 300,000 distinct CDR3 sequences, over 3.5% recorded once. Germline V gives CDR1 SEHNR, CDR2 FQNEAQ (reference sequence). CDR3 length: 16 residues. Trimming took 5 bases from V and 1 from J; bases not matched to a gene: 5. This clonotype appeared many times. Here the sequenced sample was PBMCs, taken 15 days after the yellow fever booster vaccination. The chain uses TRBV7-9 and TRBJ2-3; 11 positions match TRBD1. This sequence originates from a young man who received the YFV17D yellow fever vaccine. CDR3 region: CASSLRTGGGTDTQYF. The CDR3 coding sequence is TGTGCCAGCAGCCTGAGGACAGGGGGCGGCACAGATACGCAGTATTTT.